The 2 T cell receptor beta chains below all came from one sample that was sequenced in a study of blood T cell repertoires in COVID-19. Clones were read by immunoSEQ multiplex PCR, and TCRdb kept only the in-frame ones, dropping some. The sample carries fewer than 350,000 clones, 70% to 90% recorded once. Material for sequencing was peripheral blood. The receptors were gathered from a woman in her thirties with COVID-19, enrolled during active disease.

This clone was recorded a few times. This chain links TRBV4-2 with TRBJ2-7, with D tentatively TRBD2 (6 bases). The germline V and J ends were trimmed by 1 base and 1 base, with 14 bases remaining between them. Germline CDR1 and CDR2: LGHNA and YNFKEQ. CDR3 length equals 16 residues. CDR3 sequence reads: CASSQVGGAGSYEQYF. The CDR3 bases are TGTGCCAGCAGCCAAGTCGGGGGTGCGGGGTCCTACGAGCAGTACTTC.

This clone was seen only once. Other DNA sequences in this sample translate to the same CDR3. The genes are TRBV11-2 and TRBJ1-2; tentatively, D is TRBD1 (6 bases). Per the germline V gene, CDR1 is SGHAT and CDR2 is FQNNGV. Deletions cut 1 base from V and 4 bases from J, with 10 bases between. This CDR3 contains 14 residues. For the CDR3, the DNA is TGTGCCAGCAGCTTAGTTGGGGGCGGCTATGGCTACACCTTC. Protein sequence: CASSLVGGGYGYTF. Full variable domain (rest looked up from reference TRBV11-2 and TRBJ1-2): EAGVAQSPRYKIIEKRQSVAFWCNPISGHATLYWYQQILGQGPKLLIQFQNNGVVDDSQLPKDRFSAERLKGVDSTLKIQPAKLEDSAVYLCASSLVGGGYGYTFGSGTRLTVV.